This T cell receptor beta chain was profiled in a study of T cell responses to AZD1222 COVID-19 vaccine. As regards this clone: Its specificity is unknown.

Sequencing was performed with immunoSEQ multiplex PCR; in TCRdb, only in-frame clones are kept and a portion is missing. This sample has around 120,000 clones, with 88% found just once. CDR3 length: 15 residues. Trimming shortened V by 5 bases and J by 0 bases, and 13 bases separated the two germline ends. Germline CDR1 and CDR2: SEHNR and FQNEAQ (reference sequence). Regarding the study as a whole: Compared with day 0, the breadth and depth of the Spike-specific TCR repertoire rose significantly after two doses of AZD1222. Most donors were white British, females outnumbered males, and clonal diversity was possibly underestimated. Every sample of the repertoires postdated the peak T cell response. The study found vaccine-associated CD4 TCRs spanning spike, dominant at 160-218 and 743-854.

J is TRBJ2-5 and V is TRBV7-9; D could derive from TRBD1 or TRBD2 (5 bases each). This clonotype was sampled from an adult in good health. Sequences were derived from peripheral blood, sampled on day 0 of AZD1222 vaccination. The CDR3 is CASSPWRGDQETQYF. Written as DNA, the CDR3 is TGTGCCAGCAGCCCATGGCGAGGGGACCAAGAGACCCAGTACTTC.